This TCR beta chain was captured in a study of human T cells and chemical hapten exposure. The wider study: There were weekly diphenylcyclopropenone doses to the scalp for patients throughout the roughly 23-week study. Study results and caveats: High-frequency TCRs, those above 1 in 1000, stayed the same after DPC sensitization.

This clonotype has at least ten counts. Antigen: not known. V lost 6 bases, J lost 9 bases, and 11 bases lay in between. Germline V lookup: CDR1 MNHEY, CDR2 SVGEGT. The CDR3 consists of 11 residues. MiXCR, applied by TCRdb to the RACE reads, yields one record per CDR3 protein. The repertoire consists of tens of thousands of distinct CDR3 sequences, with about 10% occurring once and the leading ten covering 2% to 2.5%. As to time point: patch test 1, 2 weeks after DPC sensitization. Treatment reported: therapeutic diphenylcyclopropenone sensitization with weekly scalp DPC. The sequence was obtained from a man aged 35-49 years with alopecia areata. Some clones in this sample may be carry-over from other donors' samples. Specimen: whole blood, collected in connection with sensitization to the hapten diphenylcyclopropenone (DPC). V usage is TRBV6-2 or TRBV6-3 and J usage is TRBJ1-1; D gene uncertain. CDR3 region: CASSPGPQAFF. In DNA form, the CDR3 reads TGTGCCAGCAGCCCCGGCCCCCAAGCTTTCTTT.